The 20 T cell receptor beta chains in this list originate from one sample, sequenced in a study of shared clonotypes between healthy human individuals (dated by TCRdb to 2020 to 2022). Libraries were prepared through the immunoSEQ multiplex PCR assay. TCRdb provides this immuneACCESS table in a form limited to in-frame rearrangements. Some clones are lacking; in checked studies, under half of them reflect an unresolved V gene, and why the rest are absent is not known. The sample table lists about 2 million clones, approximately 95% of them with a count of one. About 1.1% of the sample is held by the ten biggest clonotypes. CD8 naive samples consisted of CD45RO-negative cells that were positively selected for CCR7, yielding a CD45RA+CCR7+ population without TemRA cells. Sequencing was performed on naive CD8+ T cells sorted from blood. The label giving this sample's cell subset or site can be read as: CD45RA+CCR7+. These receptors came from a man younger than 30 in good health.

The chain joins TRBV30 to TRBJ1-1; TRBD1 matches at 7 bases. The CDR3 runs to 11 residues. Germline loops: CDR1 GTSNPN, CDR2 SVGIG (reference sequence). V trimming: 5 bases; J trimming: 8 bases; junction bases outside the gene matches: 5. The CDR3 sequence: CAWDGTAEAFF. CDR3 DNA: TGTGCCTGGGACGGGACAGCCGAAGCTTTCTTT.

This chain links TRBV5-1 with TRBJ1-5; TRBD1 might be the D (5 bases). Per germline, CDR1 SGHRS and CDR2 YFSETQ. There are 11 residues in the CDR3. V lost 5 bases and J 6 bases, leaving 6 bases between the germline ends. In DNA, the CDR3 is TGCGCCAGCAGGGGGCTTCAGCCCCAGCATTTT. The encoded protein is CASRGLQPQHF.

The chain is built from TRBV10-3 and TRBJ2-6, with TRBD2 identical over 10 bases. This CDR3 is built from 18 residues. Losses at the gene ends were 2 bases for V and 4 bases for J; bases not matched to a gene: 8. In germline, CDR1 is ENHRY, CDR2 SYGVKD. This CDR3 reads CAISEELAGAPGANVLTF. The CDR3 coding sequence is TGTGCCATCAGTGAGGAGCTAGCGGGGGCCCCCGGGGCCAACGTCCTGACTTTC.

Comment on this clone: The same CDR3 arises from other DNA sequences in this sample as well. V and J are TRBV7-3 and TRBJ2-5, with D perhaps matching TRBD2 (6 bases). Germline CDR1 is SGHTA and CDR2 is FQGTGA. The CDR3 totals 14 residues. Between the trimmed V and J ends, which lost 0 bases and 5 bases, there was a span of 10 bases. The CDR3 DNA reads as TGTGCCAGCAGCTTAACCGGCGGAGGGGAGACCCAGTACTTC. Translation gives CASSLTGGGETQYF. Variable domain in full (rest from reference TRBV7-3 and TRBJ2-5): GAGVSQTPSNKVTEKGKYVELRCDPISGHTALYWYRQSLGQGPEFLIYFQGTGAADDSGLPNDRFFAVRPEGSVSTLKIQRTERGDSAVYLCASSLTGGGETQYFGPGTRLLVL.

This clone was detected once. The chain uses TRBV27 and TRBJ2-2; TRBD1 matches at 8 bases. This CDR3 has 16 amino acids. J was trimmed by 5 bases and V by 3 bases; bases with no gene match: 8. In germline, CDR1 is MNHEY, CDR2 SMNVEV (reference sequence). The CDR3 nucleotides read TGTGCCAGCAGTTTTCAGGGGGCGAGTAATACCGGGGAGCTGTTTTTT. Translation: CASSFQGASNTGELFF.

The genes are TRBV12-5 and TRBJ2-1; TRBD1 agrees at 7 bases. The CDR3 has 14 residues. The trim removed 1 base at V and 8 bases at J, leaving 5 bases unmatched. The germline V gene encodes CDR1 LGHNT and CDR2 FRNRAP. CDR3 protein: CASGLGQGLDEQFF. The CDR3, as DNA: TGTGCTAGTGGTTTGGGACAGGGTTTGGATGAGCAGTTCTTC. The full variable domain, in which reference TRBV12-5 and TRBJ2-1 provide the parts outside the CDR3, is DARVTQTPRHKVTEMGQEVTMRCQPILGHNTVFWYRQTMMQGLELLAYFRNRAPLDDSGMPKDRFSAEMPDATLATLKIQPSEPRDSAVYFCASGLGQGLDEQFFGPGTRLTVL.

The chain carries TRBV29-1 and TRBJ2-7; no reliable D call. The V end was cut by 7 bases, the J end by 5 bases, with 18 bases between. Germline CDR1 SQVTM, CDR2 ANQGSEA. The CDR3 sequence is 13 residues long. Written as DNA, the CDR3 is TGCAGCGCTGACTTTGGTCCGCTCGACGAGCAGTACTTC. This gives the protein CSADFGPLDEQYF.

This CDR3 reads CASSFPGGAYEQYF. The CDR3 nucleotides are TGTGCCAGCAGTTTTCCCGGGGGGGCCTACGAGCAGTACTTC. This sequence joins TRBV28 and TRBJ2-7, with 8 bases fitting TRBD2. CDR3 length equals 14 residues. Looked up from germline, CDR1 is MDHEN and CDR2 is SYDVKM. V lost 3 bases and J lost 2; bases outside the gene matches: 3.

The V gene is TRBV27, the J gene TRBJ2-7; a weak D match, TRBD2 (7 bases). V was shortened by 3 bases and J by 3 bases, with 15 bases between the two germline ends. This CDR3 has 15 residues. Germline CDR1 is MNHEY and CDR2 is SMNVEV (reference sequence). CDR3 nucleotide sequence: TGTGCCAGCAGTTTTAAGGGGGGGGGCTACTACGAGCAGTACTTC. Its protein product is CASSFKGGGYYEQYF.

V and J are TRBV28 and TRBJ2-2, with 7 bases identical to TRBD2. V dropped 2 bases and J dropped 3; count of bases not matched to a gene: 9. Germline V gene lookup returns CDR1 MDHEN and CDR2 SYDVKM. This CDR3 has 17 amino acids. The CDR3 nucleotides are TGTGCCAGCAGTTTACCTCGGGGGGATGAGGACACCGGGGAGCTGTTTTTT. Its translation: CASSLPRGDEDTGELFF.

The CDR3 loop is CASSNSQREAFF. As DNA, the CDR3 is TGTGCCAGCAGCAACAGCCAGAGAGAAGCTTTCTTT. The chain recombines TRBV9 with TRBJ1-1; D is undetermined. V lost 4 bases to trimming and J lost 8 bases, with 12 bases between them. Germline values: CDR1 SGDLS, CDR2 YYNGEE. CDR3 length: 12 amino acids.

The chain recombines TRBV4-1 with TRBJ1-2; D unclear. The germline gives CDR1 MGHRA, CDR2 YSYEKL. This CDR3 comprises 15 residues. Trimming stripped 0 bases from V and 5 bases from J, with 13 bases between. CDR3 sequence reads: CASSQEGSGLYGYTF. DNA of the CDR3: TGCGCCAGCAGCCAAGAGGGGTCAGGATTATATGGCTACACCTTC.

This clone showed up just once. The rearrangement uses TRBV5-6 and TRBJ2-7; weak D call: TRBD1 (6 bases). Germline V gene lookup returns CDR1 SGHDT and CDR2 YYEEEE. The CDR3 is 14 residues long. V lost 4 bases and J lost 2, with 13 bases in between. CDR3 DNA sequence: TGTGCCAGCAGCCCCTGGACAGCCGCCTACGAGCAGTACTTC. This sequence encodes CASSPWTAAYEQYF.

This rearrangement joins TRBV12-5 to TRBJ2-7; D is possibly TRBD1 or TRBD2 (6 bases each). The V end lost 2 bases, the J end lost 1 base, and 21 bases lay between the germline ends. CDR3 length: 18 residues. The V gene's germline CDR1 is LGHNT and CDR2 FRNRAP. CDR3 loop: CASGLRGRLFNLSYEQYF. For the CDR3, the DNA is TGTGCTAGTGGTTTGAGGGGGAGGTTGTTTAATTTATCCTACGAGCAGTACTTC.

Concerning this clone itself: This specimen includes other DNA sequences encoding the same CDR3. This chain connects TRBV11-2 to TRBJ2-7, with 9 bases lining up with TRBD1. The V and J ends lost 4 bases and 1 base, in that order; junction bases with no gene match: 5. Per the germline V gene, CDR1 is SGHAT and CDR2 is FQNNGV. The CDR3 sequence is 15 residues long. The CDR3 nucleotides read TGTGCCAGCAGCTCGACCGGGACAGGGTCCTACGAGCAGTACTTC. Amino acids: CASSSTGTGSYEQYF.

J is TRBJ2-1 and V is TRBV27; 12 positions agree with TRBD2. CDR3 size: 17 residues. Trimming removed 5 bases from V and 4 bases from J; junction bases left unmatched: 9. CDR1 MNHEY and CDR2 SMNVEV come from the germline V gene (reference sequence). CDR3 protein: CASSIEPSGGAYNEQFF. Here the CDR3 DNA reads TGTGCCAGCAGTATAGAACCTAGCGGGGGGGCTTACAATGAGCAGTTCTTC.

As concerns this clone: Other DNA variants within this sample encode the same CDR3. The chain combines TRBV9 with TRBJ1-3, with unresolved D. V was cut by 0 bases and J by 0 bases, with 7 bases left in between. Germline V gene data show CDR1 as SGDLS and CDR2 as YYNGEE. The CDR3 length is 15 residues. CDR3 loop: CASSVGTLSGNTIYF. The CDR3 nucleotides read TGTGCCAGCAGCGTAGGGACTCTCTCTGGAAACACCATATATTTT.

The rearrangement joins TRBV27 to TRBJ1-1; D may be TRBD1 (6 bases). Looked up from germline, CDR1 is MNHEY and CDR2 is SMNVEV (reference sequence). The CDR3 runs to 15 residues. Deletions cut 4 bases from V and 1 base from J, with 13 bases between. The CDR3 bases are TGTGCCAGCAGTTCCTCGATGGGACAGAACACTGAAGCTTTCTTT. Encoded protein: CASSSSMGQNTEAFF.

This clone was found a few times. The gene calls are TRBV5-1 and TRBJ1-5, with D tentatively TRBD1 (6 bases). The CDR3 runs 14 residues. The germline V gene encodes CDR1 SGHRS and CDR2 YFSETQ. Trimming took off 4 bases at V and 9 bases at J, with 17 bases between the two ends. The CDR3 nucleotides read TGCGCCAGCAGCCCCGGGGGGGCAAAAGGGCCCCAGCATTTT. Its translation is CASSPGGAKGPQHF.

The chain is built from TRBV27 and TRBJ2-7; weak D call: TRBD2 (5 bases). Trimming took 4 bases from V and 3 from J, leaving 16 bases between them. The germline gives CDR1 MNHEY, CDR2 SMNVEV (reference sequence). This CDR3 spans 15 amino acids. CDR3 DNA sequence: TGTGCCAGCAGTTCCGCGGGTAGAATGGTCTACGAGCAGTACTTC. Protein product: CASSSAGRMVYEQYF.